The 30 T cell receptor beta chains listed next were all sequenced from one sample in a study of control samples from healthy donors and cancer patients. The method was immunoSEQ multiplex PCR; TCRdb's version includes in-frame clones alone and lacks a portion of them. This sample contains roughly 190,000 clones. The sequencing input was blood. These receptors came from a woman aged 25 to 39 in good health.

The chain is built from TRBV4-2 and TRBJ1-2, with 7 bases aligning to TRBD1. The germline V gene has CDR1 LGHNA and CDR2 YNFKEQ. The ends lost 0 bases at V and 7 bases at J; junction bases unmatched: 8. The length of the CDR3 is 15 residues. Here the CDR3 reads CASSQEAGQERGYTF. The CDR3 DNA follows: TGTGCCAGCAGCCAAGAAGCCGGACAGGAACGTGGCTACACCTTC.

DNA of the CDR3: TGTGCCAGCAGTACAGGGAACTATGGCTACACCTTC. This encodes CASSTGNYGYTF. This chain joins TRBV12-3 or TRBV12-4 and TRBJ1-2, with D possibly TRBD1 on 6 matching bases. The CDR3 consists of 12 residues. V was clipped by 5 bases and J by 2 bases, with 6 bases between them.

The chain carries TRBV6-2 or TRBV6-3 and TRBJ1-5; the D is unclear. This CDR3 region has 13 residues. The V end lost 4 bases, the J end lost 7 bases, and 11 bases lay between the germline ends. In germline, CDR1 is MNHEY, CDR2 SVGEGT. The CDR3 loop is CASSSNGVQPQHF. CDR3 nucleotide sequence: TGTGCCAGCAGTTCTAACGGGGTCCAGCCCCAGCATTTT.

The chain has TRBV19 and TRBJ1-4, with 7 nucleotides matching TRBD1. This CDR3 spans 15 amino acids. J was trimmed by 7 bases and V by 2 bases; bases with no gene match: 7. The germline V gene encodes CDR1 LNHDA and CDR2 SQIVND (reference sequence). CDR3 amino acids: CASSIRDREGEKLFF. CDR3 sequence (DNA): TGTGCCAGTAGTATACGCGACAGGGAAGGTGAAAAACTGTTTTTT.

The V and J genes are TRBV28 and TRBJ2-3; the match to TRBD2 covers 8 bases. Germline V lookup: CDR1 MDHEN, CDR2 SYDVKM. The CDR3 extends over 19 amino acids. Trimming cost V 2 bases and J 0 bases; bases outside gene matches: 13. The CDR3 nucleotides are TGTGCCAGCAGTTTAAGTTTGAGCGGGGGCTTGGGAAGCACAGATACGCAGTATTTT. Residues: CASSLSLSGGLGSTDTQYF.

CDR3 nucleotides: TGTGCCAGCAGCTTAGGACAAGGCCCAGGGGATAATTCACCCCTCCACTTT. It translates to CASSLGQGPGDNSPLHF. The rearrangement joins TRBV5-5 to TRBJ1-6; D may be TRBD1 (6 bases). In germline, CDR1 is SGHKS, CDR2 YYEKEE (reference sequence). The length of the CDR3 is 17 residues. Trimming cost V 2 bases and J 5 bases, with 17 bases left between them.

J is TRBJ1-2 and V is TRBV29-1; D is perhaps TRBD1 (6 bases). The CDR3 runs to 14 residues. Germline V gene lookup returns CDR1 SQVTM and CDR2 ANQGSEA. Trimming took off 3 bases at V and 3 bases at J, with 14 bases between the two ends. As DNA, the CDR3 is TGCAGCGTTGAGGGGGGGCAGTGGGACTATGGCTACACCTTC. Its protein product is CSVEGGQWDYGYTF.

The chain is built from TRBV18 and TRBJ1-2, with 9 positions matching TRBD1. V was clipped by 3 bases and J by 7 bases; unmatched bases: 9. Germline loops: CDR1 KGHSH, CDR2 LQKENI. The CDR3 is 15 residues long. The CDR3 loop reads CASSPALTGGLGYTF. The CDR3 nucleotides read TGTGCCAGCTCACCGGCCCTTACAGGGGGCCTTGGCTACACCTTC.

This sequence joins TRBV5-6 and TRBJ2-7; 10 nucleotides align to TRBD2. The CDR3 is 17 amino acids. The V gene end was trimmed by 0 bases and the J gene end by 3 bases; junction bases not matched to a gene: 9. Germline CDR1 and CDR2: SGHDT and YYEEEE. CDR3 coding DNA: TGTGCCAGCAGCTTGGAGGGAGCGGGGGGGCCTGACTACGAGCAGTACTTC. Amino acid sequence: CASSLEGAGGPDYEQYF.

The rearrangement links TRBV7-2 to TRBJ1-3; D not certain. With 4 bases removed from V and 2 bases from J, the gap between germline ends came to 6 bases. The V gene's germline CDR1 is SGHTA and CDR2 FQGNSA. CDR3 length: 13 residues. The CDR3: CASSSPPGNTIYF. Written as DNA, the CDR3 is TGTGCCAGCAGCTCCCCACCTGGAAACACCATATATTTT.

The rearrangement uses TRBV4-1 and TRBJ1-6, with TRBD1 matching 11 bases. V trimming: 4 bases; J trimming: 7 bases; junction bases outside the gene matches: 6. The CDR3 has 16 residues. CDR1 and CDR2 (germline): MGHRA, YSYEKL. The CDR3 is CASSPPDRGQNSPLHF. The CDR3 bases are TGCGCCAGCAGCCCGCCGGACAGGGGGCAAAATTCACCCCTCCACTTT.

The genes are TRBV27 and TRBJ1-1; 8 positions agree with TRBD1. The CDR3 spans 14 residues. With V trimmed by 4 bases and J by 5 bases, 6 bases remained unmatched. Germline lookup yields CDR1 MNHEY and CDR2 SMNVEV (reference sequence). The CDR3 here is CASSSGQGRTEAFF. The CDR3 region has the DNA TGTGCCAGCAGTTCTGGACAGGGTCGAACTGAAGCTTTCTTT.

This chain connects TRBV15 to TRBJ1-3; D remains ambiguous. The CDR3 length is 15 residues. With 0 bases removed from V and 0 bases from J, the gap between germline ends came to 6 bases. CDR1 LNHNV and CDR2 YYDKDF come from the germline V gene (reference sequence). The CDR3 sequence is CATSRDYPSGNTIYF. Here the CDR3 DNA reads TGTGCCACCAGCAGAGATTACCCCTCTGGAAACACCATATATTTT.

This chain uses TRBV5-4 with TRBJ2-1; 14 bases match TRBD2. The CDR3 consists of 16 residues. J gave up 3 bases and V 3 bases, and 2 bases lay outside the gene matches. Per the germline V gene, CDR1 is SGHNT and CDR2 is YYREEE (reference sequence). The CDR3 DNA sequence: TGTGCCAGCAGCTATGGACTAGCGGGGGGCTACAATGAGCAGTTCTTC. Its translation: CASSYGLAGGYNEQFF.

The rearrangement joins TRBV28 to TRBJ1-2; D is unresolved. Trimming stripped 8 bases from V and 8 bases from J, with 21 bases between. The CDR3 extends over 14 amino acids. Germline V gene data show CDR1 as MDHEN and CDR2 as SYDVKM. CDR3 nucleotide sequence: TGTGCCAGCCTTCTTGCCGGTAGGGAGGTCGGCTACACCTTC. Its translation: CASLLAGREVGYTF.

This sequence joins TRBV7-3 and TRBJ1-3; the match to TRBD1 covers 7 bases. Germline V gene lookup returns CDR1 SGHTA and CDR2 FQGTGA. This CDR3 is 17 amino acids long. V lost 3 bases and J lost 0; bases outside the gene matches: 8. The CDR3 sequence: CASSLTTTGASGNTIYF. In DNA, the CDR3 is TGTGCCAGCAGCTTGACTACAACAGGGGCCTCTGGAAACACCATATATTTT.

The rearrangement joins TRBV5-1 to TRBJ2-5, with D perhaps TRBD2 (7 bases). Per germline, CDR1 SGHRS and CDR2 YFSETQ. The CDR3 runs to 14 residues. V lost 5 bases to trimming and J lost 4 bases, with 15 bases between them. The CDR3 DNA is TGCGCCAGCAGGCCTAACGGGGGGCCAGAGACCCAGTACTTC. It encodes CASRPNGGPETQYF.

The chain links TRBV6-6 to TRBJ2-5; D is unclear. The CDR3 loop spans 13 amino acids. Germline-derived CDR1 and CDR2 are MNHNY and SVGAGI (reference sequence). V was trimmed by 5 bases and J by 3 bases, leaving 10 bases between them. CDR3 DNA: TGTGCCAGCAGTACCGGCACTAAAGAGACCCAGTACTTC. This translates into CASSTGTKETQYF.

The rearrangement joins TRBV5-5 to TRBJ1-5; D gene unclear. CDR3 length: 10 amino acids. The germline CDR1 and CDR2 sequences are SGHKS and YYEKEE (reference sequence). Trimming cost V 5 bases and J 9 bases, with 6 bases left between them. CDR3 region: CASRRWPQHF. The CDR3, as DNA: TGTGCCAGCAGGAGGTGGCCCCAGCATTTT.

This chain joins TRBV19 and TRBJ1-6; perhaps TRBD1 as D (5 bases). CDR3 size: 14 residues. Germline V lookup: CDR1 LNHDA, CDR2 SQIVND (reference sequence). V lost 3 bases, J lost 4 bases, and 7 bases lay in between. The CDR3: CASSITGYNSPLHF. In DNA, the CDR3 is TGTGCCAGTAGTATCACAGGTTATAATTCACCCCTCCACTTT.

J is TRBJ2-3 and V is TRBV6-6, with 9 bases aligning to TRBD1. Germline loops: CDR1 MNHNY, CDR2 SVGAGI (reference sequence). V lost 7 bases and J lost 0; bases outside the gene matches: 8. The CDR3 has 16 residues. The CDR3 DNA reads as TGTGCCAGCAATCCCTCTGGGACAGGGAGCACAGATACGCAGTATTTT. Translation gives CASNPSGTGSTDTQYF.

V is TRBV25-1 and J is TRBJ1-1, with a weak D call TRBD1 (5 bases). The V and J ends lost 1 base and 3 bases respectively, with 12 bases between them. Germline-derived CDR1 and CDR2 are MGHDK and SYGVNS. There are 15 residues in the CDR3. CDR3 DNA: TGTGCCAGCAGTGAATTCGCTGGGGGACACACTGAAGCTTTCTTT. Protein product: CASSEFAGGHTEAFF.

V gene TRBV6-6 combines with J gene TRBJ2-3; 7 nucleotides line up with TRBD1. There are 17 residues in the CDR3. Losses at the gene ends were 5 bases for V and 3 bases for J; bases not matched to a gene: 14. Looked up from germline, CDR1 is MNHNY and CDR2 is SVGAGI (reference sequence). The CDR3: CASSRHNRGVWTDTQYF. The CDR3 DNA reads TGTGCCAGCAGTCGTCACAACAGGGGAGTCTGGACAGATACGCAGTATTTT.

V usage is TRBV27 and J usage is TRBJ2-5, with TRBD2 matching over 11 bases. This CDR3 region has 16 residues. The germline CDR1 and CDR2 sequences are MNHEY and SMNVEV (reference sequence). V shed 6 bases and J 1 base; nucleotides not matched to a gene: 7. The CDR3 coding sequence is TGTGCCAGCAGCTATTTAGCGGGGGGGCCCCAAGAGACCCAGTACTTC. Translation gives CASSYLAGGPQETQYF.

The genes are TRBV19 and TRBJ1-2; TRBD1 agrees at 7 bases. The CDR3 covers 14 residues. The V gene's germline CDR1 is LNHDA and CDR2 SQIVND (reference sequence). The trim removed 5 bases at V and 4 bases at J, leaving 7 bases unmatched. The CDR3 nucleotides read TGTGCCAGTAGTTGGCCCGGGACAGCCTATGGCTACACCTTC. Translation gives CASSWPGTAYGYTF.

The chain links TRBV24-1 to TRBJ2-7; 8 bases align to TRBD1. CDR1 KGHDR and CDR2 SFDVKD come from the germline V gene. CDR3 length: 16 amino acids. The V segment lost 3 bases and the J segment 3 bases; nucleotides outside the gene matches: 9. In nucleotides, the CDR3 is TGTGCCACCAGTGATGGGGGAACAGGGGGTGGCTACGAGCAGTACTTC. Its translation is CATSDGGTGGGYEQYF.

The chain couples TRBV20-1 to TRBJ2-5; possibly TRBD2 for D (6 bases). The ends were cut back, 6 bases at V and 4 bases at J, with 6 bases in the middle. CDR3 length: 10 residues. CDR1 is DFQATT and CDR2 is SNEGSKA in the germline V gene (reference sequence). The CDR3 region is CSAGGETQYF. Here the CDR3 DNA reads TGCAGTGCGGGAGGAGAGACCCAGTACTTC.

The rearrangement joins TRBV7-2 to TRBJ2-3; tentatively, D is TRBD1 (5 bases). This CDR3 spans 14 amino acids. In germline, CDR1 is SGHTA, CDR2 FQGNSA. V was shortened by 7 bases and J by 0 bases, with 11 bases between the two germline ends. The CDR3 reads CASKGFGSTDTQYF. For the CDR3, the DNA is TGTGCCAGCAAGGGGTTCGGGAGCACAGATACGCAGTATTTT.

The rearrangement links TRBV4-1 to TRBJ1-6; D possibly corresponds to TRBD1 (6 bases). The V and J ends lost 5 bases and 10 bases respectively, with 18 bases between them. The CDR3 is 15 residues long. CDR1 and CDR2 (germline): MGHRA, YSYEKL. CDR3 residues: CASSARQEASSPLHF. CDR3 DNA: TGCGCCAGCAGCGCCCGACAGGAGGCGAGCTCACCCCTCCACTTT.

This sequence joins TRBV6-2 or TRBV6-3 and TRBJ2-1; TRBD2 matches 14 bases. The CDR3 length is 17 residues. V lost 5 bases to trimming and J lost 1 base; unmatched junction nucleotides: 4. Germline assignment: CDR1 MNHEY and CDR2 SVGEGT. The CDR3 protein is CASSTRLAGGSYNEQFF. The CDR3 DNA follows: TGTGCCAGCAGTACCAGACTAGCGGGGGGGTCCTACAATGAGCAGTTCTTC.